This T cell receptor (beta chain) is drawn from a study of graft-versus-host responses after intestinal transplantation. This clone was counted between two and nine times. V shed 4 bases and J shed 8 bases, with 14 bases lying between them. The CDR3 spans 13 residues. Germline CDR1 SGHTA, CDR2 FQGTGA. Sequencing was performed with immunoSEQ multiplex PCR; in TCRdb, only in-frame clones are kept and a portion is missing. The sample includes more than 12,000 clones, 25% to 30% of them seen just once. The chain recombines TRBV7-3 with TRBJ1-2; no definite D call. This TCR came from a human patient who received an intestinal transplant. The sample here was alloreactive CD4+ T cells from a mixed lymphocyte reaction culture, taken before intestinal transplant. The subset is: CFSE-low proliferating T cells sorted from approximately 6-day pre-transplant mixed lymphocyte reaction (GvH or HvG direction). The CDR3 DNA reads TGTGCCAGCAGCTCGGGCCCGGCAGGAGGCTACACCTTC. Its translation is CASSSGPAGGYTF.